The 28 T cell receptor beta chains given below trace back to one sample, sequenced in a study of identical twins. TCRdb re-called the 5' RACE reads with MiXCR, one entry per CDR3 protein. This sample has about 490,000 distinct CDR3 sequences, with about 15% found just once. These data were likewise used in another study, on yellow fever vaccine responses in identical twins.

What was sequenced was CD4+ T cells sorted from blood. The receptor source for this set is a young woman in good health.

At least ten counts were recorded for this clonotype. The chain couples TRBV12-3 or TRBV12-4 to TRBJ2-3, with 7 bases fitting TRBD2. This CDR3 spans 18 amino acids. With 3 bases clipped from V and 7 bases from J, the junction kept 19 bases outside the gene matches. The CDR3 reads CASSFLAGAALVSNTQYF. The CDR3 nucleotides are TGTGCCAGCAGTTTCCTGGCGGGAGCGGCTCTGGTATCGAATACGCAGTATTTT.

This clonotype was observed a handful of times. The gene calls are TRBV7-6 and TRBJ2-1, with 12 bases matching TRBD2. Germline loops: CDR1 SGHVS, CDR2 FNYEAQ. This CDR3 contains 19 residues. With 2 bases clipped from V and 4 bases from J, the junction kept 12 bases outside the gene matches. CDR3 sequence reads: CASSLPARTSGTEYNEQFF. CDR3 bases: TGTGCCAGCAGCTTACCCGCTAGGACTAGCGGGACCGAATACAATGAGCAGTTCTTC.

This clonotype was seen only a few times. This rearrangement joins TRBV20-1 to TRBJ2-5; 7 nucleotides agree with TRBD2. The CDR3 has 14 amino acids. The germline CDR1 and CDR2 sequences are DFQATT and SNEGSKA (reference sequence). J lost 1 base, V lost 1 base, and 3 bases had no gene match. Written as DNA, the CDR3 is TGCAGTGCTAGAGGTACTAGCGCCCAAGAGACCCAGTACTTC. It encodes CSARGTSAQETQYF.

The chain couples TRBV5-6 to TRBJ1-1; a possible D gene is TRBD1 (5 bases). Germline CDR1 is SGHDT and CDR2 is YYEEEE. The CDR3 sequence is 15 residues long. V lost 0 bases, J lost 1 base, and 10 bases lay in between. CDR3 DNA sequence: TGTGCCAGCAGCTTGGGTCCGACAGAGAACACTGAAGCTTTCTTT. Amino acid sequence: CASSLGPTENTEAFF.

The genes are TRBV3-1 and TRBJ2-1; TRBD2 matches 10 bases. This CDR3 contains 16 residues. The germline CDR1 and CDR2 sequences are LGHDT and YNNKEL (reference sequence). The trim removed 3 bases at V and 7 bases at J, leaving 9 bases unmatched. CDR3 amino acids: CASSQFGTSAGNEQFF. CDR3 bases: TGTGCCAGCAGCCAGTTCGGGACTAGCGCAGGGAATGAGCAGTTCTTC.

This chain connects TRBV6-2 or TRBV6-3 to TRBJ2-7; a possible D gene is TRBD2 (5 bases). CDR1 and CDR2 (germline): MNHEY, SVGEGT. The CDR3 totals 15 residues. The V gene lost 6 bases and the J gene lost 3 bases, with 18 bases spanning the gap. In nucleotides, the CDR3 is TGTGCCAGCAGGATCTTAGGGAGCGGAGTCTACGAGCAGTACTTC. Protein product: CASRILGSGVYEQYF.

V gene TRBV28 combines with J gene TRBJ2-7, with D hard to call. The V end was cut by 6 bases, the J end by 6 bases, with 21 bases between. This CDR3 is built from 15 residues. Per the germline V gene, CDR1 is MDHEN and CDR2 is SYDVKM. CDR3 bases: TGTGCCAGCAGCCACCTGAGTATTTCCTACTCCGAGCAGTACTTC. Translating it yields CASSHLSISYSEQYF.

The sample holds a few counts of this clonotype. The rearrangement joins TRBV4-1 to TRBJ2-1; 10 bases map to TRBD2. CDR1 is MGHRA, CDR2 YSYEKL, per germline. V lost 4 bases to trimming and J lost 4 bases; unmatched junction nucleotides: 13. This CDR3 has 18 residues. The CDR3 region has the DNA TGCGCCAGCAGCCCCCTCCCCCTCTCTAGCGGGGGATACAATGAGCAGTTCTTC. Translated, it gives CASSPLPLSSGGYNEQFF.

This clonotype was picked up many times. This chain links TRBV29-1 with TRBJ1-1, with 7 bases lining up with TRBD1. CDR1 and CDR2 (germline): SQVTM, ANQGSEA. The CDR3 runs 14 residues. V lost 6 bases and J lost 0; bases outside the gene matches: 7. The CDR3 DNA follows: TGCAGCGTGGGGCCGGGACAGCTGAACACTGAAGCTTTCTTT. Translated: CSVGPGQLNTEAFF.

The chain joins TRBV20-1 to TRBJ2-7; the D gene is possibly TRBD2 (5 bases). Germline V lookup: CDR1 DFQATT, CDR2 SNEGSKA (reference sequence). V dropped 0 bases and J dropped 7 bases, with 13 bases sitting between them. The CDR3 totals 13 residues. CDR3 region: CSARDTASQEQYV. The DNA for the CDR3 is TGCAGTGCTAGAGATACGGCTAGCCAGGAGCAGTACGTC.

This clonotype came up a few times. V usage is TRBV28 and J usage is TRBJ1-2; the match to TRBD1 covers 10 bases. Germline V gives CDR1 MDHEN, CDR2 SYDVKM. V shed 6 bases, J shed 3 bases, and the junction held 13 bases outside the gene matches. There are 17 residues in the CDR3. In DNA, the CDR3 is TGTGCCAGCAGGGCGCATATTGGGACAGGGGATGACTATGGCTACACCTTC. Translating gives CASRAHIGTGDDYGYTF.

This clonotype was detected a few times. V and J are TRBV10-3 and TRBJ2-1; a possible D gene is TRBD2 (6 bases). The CDR3 loop spans 16 amino acids. The germline V gene encodes CDR1 ENHRY and CDR2 SYGVKD. Trimming removed 9 bases from V and 8 bases from J, with 26 bases in between. CDR3 protein: CAMGGPGTGSLYEQFF. The CDR3 nucleotides read TGTGCCATGGGGGGACCCGGGACGGGGAGCCTCTATGAGCAGTTCTTC.

The chain has TRBV12-3 or TRBV12-4 and TRBJ1-1, with a weak D call TRBD1 (5 bases). CDR3 length: 14 amino acids. V dropped 6 bases and J dropped 6 bases, with 17 bases sitting between them. This chain's CDR3 is CASRARDLWAEAFF. CDR3 DNA sequence: TGTGCCAGCAGGGCGCGGGACCTTTGGGCTGAAGCTTTCTTT.

This clonotype was seen only a few times. V and J are TRBV6-1 and TRBJ1-1; D is undetermined. This CDR3 contains 12 residues. Germline V gives CDR1 MNHNS, CDR2 SASEGT. V was cut by 5 bases and J by 5 bases, with 9 bases left in between. CDR3 amino acids: CASSSTWTEAFF. The CDR3, as DNA: TGTGCCAGCAGTTCGACCTGGACTGAAGCTTTCTTT.

This clonotype was observed a handful of times. V is TRBV28 and J is TRBJ1-6; D not resolved. Germline lookup yields CDR1 MDHEN and CDR2 SYDVKM. The length of the CDR3 is 14 residues. The V gene lost 5 bases and the J gene lost 7 bases, with 12 bases spanning the gap. The CDR3 loop is CASSTSSLNSPLHF. The CDR3 nucleotides read TGTGCCAGCAGTACATCCTCCCTGAATTCACCCCTCCACTTT. The whole variable domain, filled in from reference TRBV28 and TRBJ1-6, reads DVKVTQSSRYLVKRTGEKVFLECVQDMDHENMFWYRQDPGLGLRLIYFSYDVKMKEKGDIPEGYSVSREKKERFSLILESASTNQTSMYLCASSTSSLNSPLHFGNGTRLTVT.

This clonotype was seen more than once but under ten times. This chain connects TRBV7-8 to TRBJ2-1; possible D gene TRBD1, 6 bases. Deletions cut 5 bases from V and 2 bases from J, with 13 bases between. The CDR3 runs 15 residues. Germline loops: CDR1 SGHVS, CDR2 FQNEAQ. CDR3 loop: CASSQRDTTYNEQFF. The CDR3 nucleotides are TGTGCCAGCAGCCAAAGGGACACGACCTACAATGAGCAGTTCTTC.

This chain connects TRBV10-2 to TRBJ2-5; 9 bases fit TRBD2. J gave up 5 bases and V 5 bases, and 15 bases lay outside the gene matches. This CDR3 has 17 residues. Germline V gene data show CDR1 as WSHSY and CDR2 as SAAADI. CDR3 nucleotides: TGCGCCAGCAGTTCAATGCTAGCGGGGACCCATCGGGAGACCCAGTACTTC. Its translation is CASSSMLAGTHRETQYF.

The chain combines TRBV12-3 or TRBV12-4 with TRBJ2-5; no reliable D call. Between the trimmed V and J ends, which lost 6 bases and 8 bases, there was a span of 13 bases. The CDR3 has 12 residues. CDR3 in amino acids: CASSRTSATQYF. In DNA form, the CDR3 reads TGTGCCAGCAGCCGGACCAGCGCCACCCAGTACTTC.

The chain has TRBV3-1 and TRBJ2-2; D is uncertain. CDR3 length equals 14 residues. V was clipped by 1 base and J by 2 bases, with 5 bases between them. Germline CDR1 LGHDT, CDR2 YNNKEL (reference sequence). The CDR3 reads CASSQGHNTGELFF. CDR3 nucleotide sequence: TGTGCCAGCAGCCAAGGACATAACACCGGGGAGCTGTTTTTT.

The chain is built from TRBV7-9 and TRBJ2-2; D is perhaps TRBD1 (6 bases). The CDR3 is 13 residues long. Germline loops: CDR1 SEHNR, CDR2 FQNEAQ (reference sequence). The germline V and J ends were trimmed by 5 bases and 5 bases, with 9 bases remaining between them. The CDR3 nucleotides read TGTGCCAGCAGCCCCGGACAGACCGGGGAGCTGTTTTTT. It yields the protein CASSPGQTGELFF.

The rearrangement uses TRBV7-2 and TRBJ2-7, with no clear D. There are 12 residues in the CDR3. Germline loops: CDR1 SGHTA, CDR2 FQGNSA. V dropped 1 base and J dropped 2 bases, with 3 bases sitting between them. CDR3 amino acids: CASSLDTYEQYF. The CDR3 region has the DNA TGTGCCAGCAGCTTAGATACCTACGAGCAGTACTTC.

V is TRBV5-5 and J is TRBJ2-5, with 15 nucleotides matching TRBD2. This CDR3 is built from 17 residues. The V and J ends lost 1 base and 4 bases, in that order; junction bases with no gene match: 5. Germline V gene data show CDR1 as SGHKS and CDR2 as YYEKEE (reference sequence). CDR3 nucleotides: TGTGCCAGCAGCTTGTCCCGGACTAGCGGGAGGGCAGAGACCCAGTACTTC. Protein sequence: CASSLSRTSGRAETQYF.

This clonotype came up once. The rearrangement joins TRBV19 to TRBJ1-5; 9 nucleotides match TRBD1. Germline lookup yields CDR1 LNHDA and CDR2 SQIVND (reference sequence). This CDR3 is 16 amino acids long. V lost 1 base and J lost 6; bases outside the gene matches: 7. This CDR3 is CASSIGDRVRSQPQHF. The CDR3 DNA is TGTGCCAGTAGTATAGGGGACAGGGTAAGGAGTCAGCCCCAGCATTTT.

This clonotype appeared a few times. The V call is TRBV7-6, the J call TRBJ1-2, with no clear D. The germline gives CDR1 SGHVS, CDR2 FNYEAQ. Trimming took off 5 bases at V and 5 bases at J, with 15 bases between the two ends. This CDR3 spans 14 amino acids. DNA for the CDR3: TGTGCCAGCAGCGTAGGACGTGGAGGGTATGGCTACACCTTC. Protein product: CASSVGRGGYGYTF.

This chain connects TRBV5-1 to TRBJ2-4, with 12 bases that match TRBD2. CDR3 length equals 15 residues. The junction had 4 bases not matched to a gene; V was cut back by 4 bases and J by 5 bases. CDR1 and CDR2 (germline): SGHRS, YFSETQ. The CDR3: CASSGTSGRQNIQYF. The DNA for the CDR3 is TGCGCCAGCAGCGGCACTAGCGGGAGGCAAAACATTCAGTACTTC. Complete variable domain (other parts from reference TRBV5-1 and TRBJ2-4): KAGVTQTPRYLIKTRGQQVTLSCSPISGHRSVSWYQQTPGQGLQFLFEYFSETQRNKGNFPGRFSGRQFSNSRSEMNVSTLELGDSALYLCASSGTSGRQNIQYFGAGTRLSVL.

This clonotype was seen many times. The gene calls are TRBV3-1 and TRBJ2-5; the D is unclear. V dropped 2 bases and J dropped 5 bases, with 3 bases sitting between them. Germline assignment: CDR1 LGHDT and CDR2 YNNKEL (reference sequence). This CDR3 has 11 residues. CDR3: CASSQMETQYF. CDR3 nucleotides: TGTGCCAGCAGCCAAATGGAGACCCAGTACTTC.

This sequence joins TRBV12-3 or TRBV12-4 and TRBJ1-1; 8 positions match TRBD1. Trimming cost V 5 bases and J 1 base; bases outside gene matches: 3. CDR3 size: 14 residues. The CDR3 protein is CASSIGQGNTEAFF. CDR3 in DNA: TGTGCCAGCAGTATCGGACAGGGGAACACTGAAGCTTTCTTT.

In its sample, this clonotype was seen a few times. The CDR3 spells CASSRGEIRTDTQYF. CDR3 sequence (DNA): TGCGCCAGCAGTCGGGGGGAGATACGGACAGATACGCAGTATTTT. The rearrangement links TRBV5-1 to TRBJ2-3, with 7 nucleotides matching TRBD2. CDR3 length: 15 amino acids. V lost 5 bases and J lost 3; bases outside the gene matches: 9. Germline V gene data show CDR1 as SGHRS and CDR2 as YFSETQ.